This T cell receptor (beta chain) was sequenced during a study of T cell repertoires in cytomegalovirus infection. Study background: It was recently identified HLA-C-restricted and well-studied HLA-B-restricted CMV epitopes that the study used. Shared public TCR beta signatures pointed to both CMV infection and a matching HLA type.

This clonotype was recorded a few times. Its matching antigen is unknown. The CDR3 runs 15 residues. The germline gives CDR1 SGHVS, CDR2 FQNEAQ. Trimming took 1 base from V and 0 from J, leaving 9 bases between them. Overall study results and limits: CMV-specific TCR beta clonotypes restricted by HLA-C were the ones dominating the ex vivo response.

TCRdb re-derived calls from the reads in MiXCR, one entry per CDR3 protein. The table records roughly 150,000 distinct CDR3 sequences, about 22% of them present only once. The chain links TRBV7-8 to TRBJ1-1; D gene unclear. Sequencing was performed on CD8+ T cells from cultured PBMCs, taken from culture after CMV antigen stimulation. The sequence was collected from a human donor in good health (CMV status not recorded). Some clones in this sample may be carry-over from other donors' samples. In DNA form, the CDR3 reads TGTGCCAGCAGCTTAGGTCCGGATATGAACACTGAAGCTTTCTTT. Encoded protein: CASSLGPDMNTEAFF.